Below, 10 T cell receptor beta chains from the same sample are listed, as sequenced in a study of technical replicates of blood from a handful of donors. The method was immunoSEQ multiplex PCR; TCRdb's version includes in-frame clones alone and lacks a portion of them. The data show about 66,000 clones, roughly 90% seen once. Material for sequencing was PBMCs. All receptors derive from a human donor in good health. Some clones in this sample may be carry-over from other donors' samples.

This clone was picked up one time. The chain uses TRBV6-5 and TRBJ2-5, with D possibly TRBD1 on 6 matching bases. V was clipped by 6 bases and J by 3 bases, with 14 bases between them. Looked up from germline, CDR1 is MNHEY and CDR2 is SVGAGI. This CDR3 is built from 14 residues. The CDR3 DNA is TGTGCCAGCAGGGGAAGACAGGTCGAAGAGACCCAGTACTTC. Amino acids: CASRGRQVEETQYF.

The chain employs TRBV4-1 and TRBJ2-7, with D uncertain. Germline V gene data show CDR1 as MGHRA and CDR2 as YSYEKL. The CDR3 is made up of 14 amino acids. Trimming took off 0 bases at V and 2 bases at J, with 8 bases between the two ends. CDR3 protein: CASSQEAGPYEQYF. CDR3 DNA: TGCGCCAGCAGCCAAGAAGCAGGCCCCTACGAGCAGTACTTC.

CDR3 bases: TGTGCCAGTAGTATCCAGACAGGGGGCTCCTACGAGCAGTACTTC. Its translation: CASSIQTGGSYEQYF. The J gene is TRBJ2-7, the V gene TRBV19, with 9 nucleotides matching TRBD1. Trimming took 3 bases from V and 0 from J; bases not matched to a gene: 3. There are 15 residues in the CDR3. Per germline, CDR1 LNHDA and CDR2 SQIVND (reference sequence).

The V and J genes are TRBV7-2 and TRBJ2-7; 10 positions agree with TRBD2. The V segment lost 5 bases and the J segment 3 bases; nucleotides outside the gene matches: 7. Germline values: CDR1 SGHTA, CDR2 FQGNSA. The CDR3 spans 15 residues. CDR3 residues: CASSRTSGINYEQYF. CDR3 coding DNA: TGTGCCAGCAGCCGGACTAGCGGAATCAACTACGAGCAGTACTTC.

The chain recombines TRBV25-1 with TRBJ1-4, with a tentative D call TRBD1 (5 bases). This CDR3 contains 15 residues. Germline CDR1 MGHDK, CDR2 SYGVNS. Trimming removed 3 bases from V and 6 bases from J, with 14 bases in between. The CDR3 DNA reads TGTGCCAGCAGTGAGGGGGGGTCTTGGGATGAAAAACTGTTTTTT. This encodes CASSEGGSWDEKLFF. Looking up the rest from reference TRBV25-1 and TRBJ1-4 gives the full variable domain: EADIYQTPRYLVIGTGKKITLECSQTMGHDKMYWYQQDPGMELHLIHYSYGVNSTEKGDLSSESTVSRIRTEHFPLTLESARPSHTSQYLCASSEGGSWDEKLFFGSGTQLSVL.

The CDR3: CASSQDGGANVLTF. The DNA for the CDR3 is TGTGCCAGCAGCCAAGACGGGGGGGCCAACGTCCTGACTTTC. The V gene is TRBV14, the J gene TRBJ2-6, with no clear D. Trimming stripped 0 bases from V and 4 bases from J, with 4 bases between. Germline loops: CDR1 SGHDN, CDR2 FVKESK. The CDR3 contains 14 residues.

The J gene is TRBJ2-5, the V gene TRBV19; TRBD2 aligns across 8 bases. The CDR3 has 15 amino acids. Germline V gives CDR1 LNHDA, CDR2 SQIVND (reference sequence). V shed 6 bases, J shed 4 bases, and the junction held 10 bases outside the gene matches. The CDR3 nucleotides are TGTGCCAGTAGCCCCGGGGGTAGCGGGGTAGAGACCCAGTACTTC. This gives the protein CASSPGGSGVETQYF.

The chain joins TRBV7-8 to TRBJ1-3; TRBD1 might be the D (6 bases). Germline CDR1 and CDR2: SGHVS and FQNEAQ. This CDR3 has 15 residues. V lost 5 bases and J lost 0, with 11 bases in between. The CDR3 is CASSARTDSGNTIYF. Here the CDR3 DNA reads TGTGCCAGCAGCGCCCGGACAGACTCTGGAAACACCATATATTTT. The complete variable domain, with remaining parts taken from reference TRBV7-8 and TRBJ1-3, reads GAGVSQSPRYKVAKRGQDVALRCDPISGHVSLFWYQQALGQGPEFLTYFQNEAQLDKSGLPSDRFFAERPEGSVSTLKIQRTQQEDSAVYLCASSARTDSGNTIYFGEGSWLTVV.

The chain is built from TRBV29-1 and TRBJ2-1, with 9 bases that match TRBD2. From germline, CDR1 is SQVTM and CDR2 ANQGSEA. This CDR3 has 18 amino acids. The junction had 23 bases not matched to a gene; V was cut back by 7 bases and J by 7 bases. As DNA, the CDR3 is TGCAGCGCCCTAACCCTGGTTCTGAGTGCTAGCGGGGAGAATGAGCAGTTCTTC. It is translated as CSALTLVLSASGENEQFF.

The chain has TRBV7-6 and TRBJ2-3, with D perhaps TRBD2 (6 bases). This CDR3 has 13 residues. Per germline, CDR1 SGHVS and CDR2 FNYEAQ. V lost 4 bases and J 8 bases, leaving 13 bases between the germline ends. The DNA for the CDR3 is TGTGCCAGCAGCTCAGGGCGGGGAGGTACGCAGTATTTT. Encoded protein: CASSSGRGGTQYF.